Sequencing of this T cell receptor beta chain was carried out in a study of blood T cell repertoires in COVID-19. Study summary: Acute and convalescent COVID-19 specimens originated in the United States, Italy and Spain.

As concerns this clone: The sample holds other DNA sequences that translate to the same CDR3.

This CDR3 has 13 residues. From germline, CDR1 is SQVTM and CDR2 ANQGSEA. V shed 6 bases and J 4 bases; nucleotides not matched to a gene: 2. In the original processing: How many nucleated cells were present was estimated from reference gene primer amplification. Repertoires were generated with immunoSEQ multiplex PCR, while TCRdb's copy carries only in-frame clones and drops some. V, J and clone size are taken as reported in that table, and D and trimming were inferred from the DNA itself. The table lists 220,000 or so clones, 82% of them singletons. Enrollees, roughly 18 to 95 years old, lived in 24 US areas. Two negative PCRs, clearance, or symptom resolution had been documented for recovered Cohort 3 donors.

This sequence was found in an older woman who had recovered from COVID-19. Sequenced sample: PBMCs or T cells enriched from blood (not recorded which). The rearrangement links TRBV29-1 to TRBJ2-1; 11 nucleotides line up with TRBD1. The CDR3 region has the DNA TGCAGCGTGGGACAGGGGGGTTACAATGAGCAGTTCTTC. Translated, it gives CSVGQGGYNEQFF.